The present T cell receptor beta chain was sequenced within a study of tumor-infiltrating lymphocytes in oesophageal squamous cell carcinoma. The CDR3 runs 14 residues. Germline V gives CDR1 SGHTA, CDR2 FQGTGA. Trimming took 5 bases from V and 4 from J; bases not matched to a gene: 6. MiXCR, applied by TCRdb to the PCR reads, yields one record per CDR3 protein. The table records about 15,000 distinct CDR3 sequences, roughly 47% of them present only once. The genes are TRBV7-3 and TRBJ2-3; 7 nucleotides line up with TRBD1. The sample taken for sequencing was blood. This sequence originates from a male donor with esophageal squamous cell carcinoma. The CDR3 sequence: CASSRQGGPDTQYF. CDR3 nucleotide sequence: TGTGCCAGCAGCCGACAGGGTGGGCCAGATACGCAGTATTTT.